Presented here are 8 T cell receptor beta chains from one specimen sequenced in a study of Graves' ophthalmopathy and Graves' hyperthyroidism. Beta-chain TCR CDR3 regions were amplified from RNA transcripts. RT-PCR in the first round used HTBI primers; a second-round multiplex PCR followed. TCRdb recomputed calls from the multiplex PCR reads with MiXCR, one row per CDR3 protein. In the table there are over 650,000 distinct CDR3 sequences, over 40% of which are singletons. What was sequenced was peripheral blood. These receptors originate from an adult man with Graves' ophthalmopathy.

This clonotype was seen at least ten times. The V gene is TRBV9, the J gene TRBJ1-2; D is possibly TRBD1 (5 bases). CDR3 length equals 14 residues. In germline, CDR1 is SGDLS, CDR2 YYNGEE. Trimming stripped 4 bases from V and 4 bases from J, with 14 bases between. The CDR3 here is CASSSRTGVYGYTF. The CDR3, as DNA: TGTGCCAGCAGCTCAAGGACGGGGGTCTATGGCTACACCTTC.

This clonotype was observed at least ten times. The chain recombines TRBV7-2 with TRBJ2-7; the match to TRBD2 covers 7 bases. This CDR3 has 12 residues. Germline V gene sequence: CDR1 SGHTA, CDR2 FQGNSA. With 2 bases clipped from V and 7 bases from J, the junction kept 2 bases outside the gene matches. CDR3 bases: TGTGCCAGCAGCTTATTGGGGGGGGAGCAGTACTTC. This gives the protein CASSLLGGEQYF.

The chain couples TRBV5-1 to TRBJ2-5; possibly TRBD1 for D (6 bases). Trimming shortened V by 0 bases and J by 4 bases, and 16 bases separated the two germline ends. This CDR3 contains 16 residues. Germline values: CDR1 SGHRS, CDR2 YFSETQ. CDR3 amino acids: CASSLGAGDLGETQYF. In nucleotides, the CDR3 is TGCGCCAGCAGCTTGGGGGCAGGGGACCTTGGAGAGACCCAGTACTTC.

This clonotype was observed once. The chain has TRBV7-8 and TRBJ2-7; 9 bases are a match to TRBD1. J gave up 2 bases and V 4 bases, and 6 bases lay outside the gene matches. Germline CDR1 and CDR2: SGHVS and FQNEAQ. The CDR3 runs 15 residues. The CDR3 loop is CASSSGTGNPYEQYF. The CDR3 coding sequence is TGTGCCAGCAGCTCAGGGACAGGGAACCCCTACGAGCAGTACTTC. Filled out from reference TRBV7-8 and TRBJ2-7, the complete variable domain reads GAGVSQSPRYKVAKRGQDVALRCDPISGHVSLFWYQQALGQGPEFLTYFQNEAQLDKSGLPSDRFFAERPEGSVSTLKIQRTQQEDSAVYLCASSSGTGNPYEQYFGPGTRLTVT.

This chain joins TRBV11-2 and TRBJ1-1; 9 nucleotides agree with TRBD1. Looked up from germline, CDR1 is SGHAT and CDR2 is FQNNGV. After removal of 3 bases from V and 1 base from J, the junction contained 12 bases not matched to a gene. This CDR3 comprises 18 residues. The CDR3, as DNA: TGTGCCAGCAGCTTGCAAGGGACAGGGTGGTTGGGGAACACTGAAGCTTTCTTT. Translating gives CASSLQGTGWLGNTEAFF.

In nucleotides, the CDR3 is TGTGCCAGTACCGCCCCAAGGGAAAACTTGAATGGCTACACCTTC. Residues: CASTAPRENLNGYTF. The V gene is TRBV19, the J gene TRBJ1-2, with D hard to call. This CDR3 spans 15 amino acids. Germline values: CDR1 LNHDA, CDR2 SQIVND (reference sequence). Trimming stripped 7 bases from V and 6 bases from J, with 21 bases between.

The chain recombines TRBV5-1 with TRBJ1-6; D may be TRBD1 (5 bases). Trimming removed 0 bases from V and 10 bases from J, with 11 bases in between. Germline loops: CDR1 SGHRS, CDR2 YFSETQ. The CDR3 totals 14 residues. CDR3 sequence reads: CASSLGGERSPLHF. DNA of the CDR3: TGCGCCAGCAGCTTGGGAGGGGAAAGATCACCCCTCCACTTT.

This clonotype was observed many times. This chain connects TRBV12-3 or TRBV12-4 to TRBJ1-1; tentative D call: TRBD1 (5 bases). The CDR3 is 11 amino acids. V was clipped by 6 bases and J by 7 bases, with 9 bases between them. The CDR3 here is CASSHDSEAFF. The CDR3 bases are TGTGCCAGCAGCCATGACAGTGAAGCTTTCTTT.